The TCR beta chain described here comes from a study of T-cell memory formation after mild COVID-19 (dated by TCRdb to 2020 to 2022). For the study in its entirety: TCR sequence clusters from the two donors were largely donor specific. The cohort was made up of two young adult volunteers, one female and one male, who were previously healthy. Longitudinal TCRalpha and TCRbeta repertoire sequencing tracked T-cell clones expanding and contracting after mild COVID-19 in a couple of donors.

PBMCs were isolated by Ficoll-Paque density gradient centrifugation. At least ten counts were recorded for this clonotype. Its antigen is unknown. No much larger clonotype is one base removed from it; base qualities were not supplied. Overall study outcomes, separate from this receptor: Whether the second-wave clones peaking on day 37 were SARS-CoV-2 specific was not confirmed. Some responding clones were detected in pre-infection memory, suggesting pre-existing cross-reactive memory T cells joined the SARS-CoV-2 response. Only a couple of mild cases were covered in the study, and larger cohorts including severe cases with pre-infection samples were considered necessary. Clones that contracted from day 15 to 85 showed balanced CD4/CD8 phenotypes, whereas a second wave of clones that expanded from day 15 to 37 leaned towards CD4+. Contracting CD4+ clones turned up mainly in the CM and EM memory subsets, whereas EMRA was where CD8+ clones were enriched.

The data were produced on an Illumina NovaSeq 6000. cDNA libraries for TCRalpha and TCRbeta were prepared by 5'RACE using constant-segment primers, with sample barcodes and unique molecular identifiers added. Trizol reagent was used to extract RNA from every sample. The libraries were amplified in two PCR steps, and the second step added a second sample barcode and Illumina TruSeq adapters. The libraries were sequenced on an Illumina NovaSeq using 2 x 150 bp paired-end reads. Per the authors' processing: The reads were demultiplexed and collapsed into UMI-guided consensus sequences using migec v1.2.7. Using mixcr v2.1.11, the UMI consensuses were aligned to TRA and TRB V and J templates and assembled into clonotypes. Clonotypes were classified as expanded or contracted when called significant by both edgeR and NoisET, with noise models trained on biological replicates. edgeR calls used a false discovery rate-adjusted p below 0.01 and a log2 fold-change threshold of 1. PCA with hierarchical clustering of max-normalized trajectories of the 1000 most abundant clonotypes was used as exploratory dynamics analysis. Separately sequenced CD4+ and CD8+ repertoires were used to assign a CD4 or CD8 phenotype to each responding clone. TCRdb applied fastp at Q25 and MiXCR to the public reads, then kept only in-frame beta chains. Merged by CDR3 protein, the rows form single entries marked with the most common genes and DNA. The V and J calls reflect TCRdb's pipeline rather than the authors' work. The sample profile shows 10,000 to 15,000 distinct CDR3 sequences; about 14% of them were found once. The ten largest clones represent 50% to 70% of the sample.

Based on the germline V gene (reference sequence), the CDR1 and CDR2 sequences are SEHNR and FQNEAQ. For this chain, trimming is 4 bases at the V end and 2 bases at the J end, and the number of junction bases without a gene match is 8. Counted from cysteine to phenylalanine, this CDR3 has 16 amino acids. Of the read, only the CDR3 DNA is kept; its 48 bases are in frame from base 1. The sequencing sample was made of PBMCs or a T cell subset sorted from them (not recorded which). The chain was built from TRBV7-9 and TRBJ2-3, with TRBD1 matching 8 junction bases. The clonotype comes from a man between 18 and 29 years old who had mild COVID-19 (a few samples of this study predate the infection). The sample titles of this study are shuffled in the database, so cell type and time point are left out; the donor was told from shared clones. The CDR3 sequence is CASSWDRKKSTDTQYF. Read as DNA, the sequence is TGTGCCAGCAGCTGGGACAGGAAAAAGTCCACAGATACGCAGTATTTT.